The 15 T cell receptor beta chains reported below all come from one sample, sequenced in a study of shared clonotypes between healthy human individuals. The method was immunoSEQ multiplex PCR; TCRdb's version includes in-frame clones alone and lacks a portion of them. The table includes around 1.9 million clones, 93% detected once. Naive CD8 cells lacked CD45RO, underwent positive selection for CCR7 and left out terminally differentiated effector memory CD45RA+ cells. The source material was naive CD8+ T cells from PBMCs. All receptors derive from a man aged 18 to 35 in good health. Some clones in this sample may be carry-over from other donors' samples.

CDR3 DNA sequence: TGTGCCAGCAGCACCCAACAGGGGGCTATCAAGGGCTACACCTTC. Translation gives CASSTQQGAIKGYTF. The chain carries TRBV5-6 and TRBJ1-2, with 9 bases lining up with TRBD1. CDR3 length equals 15 residues. Germline V gene sequence: CDR1 SGHDT, CDR2 YYEEEE. V lost 4 bases, J lost 8 bases, and 12 bases stayed unmatched. Supplemented by reference TRBV5-6 and TRBJ1-2, the full variable domain reads DAGVTQSPTHLIKTRGQQVTLRCSPKSGHDTVSWYQQALGQGPQFIFQYYEEEERQRGNFPDRFSGHQFPNYSSELNVNALLLGDSALYLCASSTQQGAIKGYTFGSGTRLTVV.

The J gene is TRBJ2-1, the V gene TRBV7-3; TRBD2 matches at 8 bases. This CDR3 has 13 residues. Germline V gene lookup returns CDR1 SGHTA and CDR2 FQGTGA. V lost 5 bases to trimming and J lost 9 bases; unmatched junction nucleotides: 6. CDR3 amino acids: CASSVSGKGEQFF. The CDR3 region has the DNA TGTGCCAGCAGCGTTAGCGGGAAAGGTGAGCAGTTCTTC.

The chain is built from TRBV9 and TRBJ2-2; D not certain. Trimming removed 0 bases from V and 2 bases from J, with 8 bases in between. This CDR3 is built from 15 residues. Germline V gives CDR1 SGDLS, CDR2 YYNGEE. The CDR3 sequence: CASSVEEVNTGELFF. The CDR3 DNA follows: TGTGCCAGCAGCGTAGAAGAAGTAAACACCGGGGAGCTGTTTTTT.

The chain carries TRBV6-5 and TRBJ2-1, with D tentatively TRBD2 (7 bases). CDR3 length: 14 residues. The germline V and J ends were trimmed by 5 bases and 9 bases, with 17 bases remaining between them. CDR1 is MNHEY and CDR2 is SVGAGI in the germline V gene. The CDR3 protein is CASSPRGGMSEQFF. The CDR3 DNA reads TGTGCCAGCAGTCCTAGGGGGGGGATGAGTGAGCAGTTCTTC.

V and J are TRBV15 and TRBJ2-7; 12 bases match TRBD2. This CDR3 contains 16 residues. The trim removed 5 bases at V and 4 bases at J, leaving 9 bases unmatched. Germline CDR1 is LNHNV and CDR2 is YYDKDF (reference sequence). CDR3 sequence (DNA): TGTGCCACCAGCCCCGGACTAGCGGGATCGGGTTACGAGCAGTACTTC. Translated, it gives CATSPGLAGSGYEQYF.

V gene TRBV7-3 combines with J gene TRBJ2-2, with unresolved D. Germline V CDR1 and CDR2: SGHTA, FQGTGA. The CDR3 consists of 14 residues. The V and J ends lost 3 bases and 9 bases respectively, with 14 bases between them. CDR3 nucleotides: TGTGCCAGCAGCTTCTTCCCTTTACAAAGGGAGCTGTTTTTT. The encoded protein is CASSFFPLQRELFF.

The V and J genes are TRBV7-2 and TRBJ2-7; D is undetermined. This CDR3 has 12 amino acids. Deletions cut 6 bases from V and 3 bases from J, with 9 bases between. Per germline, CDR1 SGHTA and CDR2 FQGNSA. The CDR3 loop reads CASRRQNYEQYF. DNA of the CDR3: TGTGCCAGCAGAAGGCAGAACTACGAGCAGTACTTC.

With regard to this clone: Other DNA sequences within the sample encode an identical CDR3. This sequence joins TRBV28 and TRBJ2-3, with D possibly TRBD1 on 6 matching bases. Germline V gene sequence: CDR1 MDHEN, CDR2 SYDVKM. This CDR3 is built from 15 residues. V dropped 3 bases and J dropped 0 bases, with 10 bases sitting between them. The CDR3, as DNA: TGTGCCAGCAGTTTTGGGCAGGGGAGCACAGATACGCAGTATTTT. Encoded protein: CASSFGQGSTDTQYF.

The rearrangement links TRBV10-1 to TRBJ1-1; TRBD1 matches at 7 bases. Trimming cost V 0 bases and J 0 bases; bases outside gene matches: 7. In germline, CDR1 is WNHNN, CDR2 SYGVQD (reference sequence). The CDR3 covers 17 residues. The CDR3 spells CASSESGEGAMNTEAFF. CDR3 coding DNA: TGCGCCAGCAGTGAGTCGGGGGAGGGGGCAATGAACACTGAAGCTTTCTTT.

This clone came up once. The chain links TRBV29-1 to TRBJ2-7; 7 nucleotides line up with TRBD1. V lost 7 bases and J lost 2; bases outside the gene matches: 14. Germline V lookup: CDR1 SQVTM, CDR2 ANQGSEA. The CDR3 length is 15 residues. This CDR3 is CSARGWGTVTYEQYF. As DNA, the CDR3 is TGCAGCGCCCGCGGTTGGGGGACAGTAACCTACGAGCAGTACTTC.

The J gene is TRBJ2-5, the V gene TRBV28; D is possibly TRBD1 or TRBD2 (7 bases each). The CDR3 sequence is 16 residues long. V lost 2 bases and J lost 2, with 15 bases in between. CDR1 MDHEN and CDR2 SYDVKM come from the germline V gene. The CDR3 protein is CASSLSRGGIQETQYF. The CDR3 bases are TGTGCCAGCAGTTTAAGCAGGGGGGGTATTCAAGAGACCCAGTACTTC.

The CDR3 protein is CASSLRGTEQFF. Written as DNA, the CDR3 is TGTGCCAGCAGCTTGCGAGGGACTGAGCAGTTCTTC. This chain connects TRBV7-2 to TRBJ2-1; D may match TRBD1 or TRBD2 (5 bases each). The CDR3 consists of 12 residues. V lost 3 bases to trimming and J lost 9 bases, with 9 bases between them. Germline values: CDR1 SGHTA, CDR2 FQGNSA.

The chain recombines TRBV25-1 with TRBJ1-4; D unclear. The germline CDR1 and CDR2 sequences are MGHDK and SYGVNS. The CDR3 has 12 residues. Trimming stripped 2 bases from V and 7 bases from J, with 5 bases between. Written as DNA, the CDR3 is TGTGCCAGCAGTGAAGTCGGTGAAAAACTGTTTTTT. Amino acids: CASSEVGEKLFF. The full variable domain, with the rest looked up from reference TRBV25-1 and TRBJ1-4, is EADIYQTPRYLVIGTGKKITLECSQTMGHDKMYWYQQDPGMELHLIHYSYGVNSTEKGDLSSESTVSRIRTEHFPLTLESARPSHTSQYLCASSEVGEKLFFGSGTQLSVL.

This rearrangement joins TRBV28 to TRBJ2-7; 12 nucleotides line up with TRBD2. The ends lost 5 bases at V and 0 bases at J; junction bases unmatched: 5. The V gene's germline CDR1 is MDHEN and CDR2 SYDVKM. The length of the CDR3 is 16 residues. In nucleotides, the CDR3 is TGTGCCAGCAGTCCCCGGACTAGCGGGGCCTCCTACGAGCAGTACTTC. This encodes CASSPRTSGASYEQYF. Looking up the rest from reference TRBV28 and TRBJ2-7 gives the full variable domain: DVKVTQSSRYLVKRTGEKVFLECVQDMDHENMFWYRQDPGLGLRLIYFSYDVKMKEKGDIPEGYSVSREKKERFSLILESASTNQTSMYLCASSPRTSGASYEQYFGPGTRLTVT.

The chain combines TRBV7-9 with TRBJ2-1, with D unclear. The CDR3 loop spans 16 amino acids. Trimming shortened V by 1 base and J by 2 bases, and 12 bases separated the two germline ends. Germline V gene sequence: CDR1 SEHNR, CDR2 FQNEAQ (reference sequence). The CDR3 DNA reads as TGTGCCAGCAGCTTAGGACACTATTCCCCCTACAATGAGCAGTTCTTC. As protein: CASSLGHYSPYNEQFF.